The clone carrying this TCR beta chain was seen ten or more times. The repertoire was sequenced with immunoSEQ multiplex PCR; TCRdb's copy has only in-frame clones and lacks some. The profile shows 110,000 or so clones, approximately 85% of them singletons. This sample was taken from a study of blood T cell repertoires in COVID-19. J lost 5 bases, V lost 6 bases, and 6 bases had no gene match. The V gene's germline CDR1 is SNHLY and CDR2 FYNNEI. The CDR3 is 15 amino acids. The chain employs TRBV2 and TRBJ1-6, with 8 bases identical to TRBD1. This clonotype originated in a man aged 35-49 years with acute or convalescent COVID-19. Sequencing was done on a sample of peripheral blood. The DNA for the CDR3 is TGTGCCAGCAGGCCAGGGGGCAGAGATAATTCACCCCTCCACTTT. Translated: CASRPGGRDNSPLHF.